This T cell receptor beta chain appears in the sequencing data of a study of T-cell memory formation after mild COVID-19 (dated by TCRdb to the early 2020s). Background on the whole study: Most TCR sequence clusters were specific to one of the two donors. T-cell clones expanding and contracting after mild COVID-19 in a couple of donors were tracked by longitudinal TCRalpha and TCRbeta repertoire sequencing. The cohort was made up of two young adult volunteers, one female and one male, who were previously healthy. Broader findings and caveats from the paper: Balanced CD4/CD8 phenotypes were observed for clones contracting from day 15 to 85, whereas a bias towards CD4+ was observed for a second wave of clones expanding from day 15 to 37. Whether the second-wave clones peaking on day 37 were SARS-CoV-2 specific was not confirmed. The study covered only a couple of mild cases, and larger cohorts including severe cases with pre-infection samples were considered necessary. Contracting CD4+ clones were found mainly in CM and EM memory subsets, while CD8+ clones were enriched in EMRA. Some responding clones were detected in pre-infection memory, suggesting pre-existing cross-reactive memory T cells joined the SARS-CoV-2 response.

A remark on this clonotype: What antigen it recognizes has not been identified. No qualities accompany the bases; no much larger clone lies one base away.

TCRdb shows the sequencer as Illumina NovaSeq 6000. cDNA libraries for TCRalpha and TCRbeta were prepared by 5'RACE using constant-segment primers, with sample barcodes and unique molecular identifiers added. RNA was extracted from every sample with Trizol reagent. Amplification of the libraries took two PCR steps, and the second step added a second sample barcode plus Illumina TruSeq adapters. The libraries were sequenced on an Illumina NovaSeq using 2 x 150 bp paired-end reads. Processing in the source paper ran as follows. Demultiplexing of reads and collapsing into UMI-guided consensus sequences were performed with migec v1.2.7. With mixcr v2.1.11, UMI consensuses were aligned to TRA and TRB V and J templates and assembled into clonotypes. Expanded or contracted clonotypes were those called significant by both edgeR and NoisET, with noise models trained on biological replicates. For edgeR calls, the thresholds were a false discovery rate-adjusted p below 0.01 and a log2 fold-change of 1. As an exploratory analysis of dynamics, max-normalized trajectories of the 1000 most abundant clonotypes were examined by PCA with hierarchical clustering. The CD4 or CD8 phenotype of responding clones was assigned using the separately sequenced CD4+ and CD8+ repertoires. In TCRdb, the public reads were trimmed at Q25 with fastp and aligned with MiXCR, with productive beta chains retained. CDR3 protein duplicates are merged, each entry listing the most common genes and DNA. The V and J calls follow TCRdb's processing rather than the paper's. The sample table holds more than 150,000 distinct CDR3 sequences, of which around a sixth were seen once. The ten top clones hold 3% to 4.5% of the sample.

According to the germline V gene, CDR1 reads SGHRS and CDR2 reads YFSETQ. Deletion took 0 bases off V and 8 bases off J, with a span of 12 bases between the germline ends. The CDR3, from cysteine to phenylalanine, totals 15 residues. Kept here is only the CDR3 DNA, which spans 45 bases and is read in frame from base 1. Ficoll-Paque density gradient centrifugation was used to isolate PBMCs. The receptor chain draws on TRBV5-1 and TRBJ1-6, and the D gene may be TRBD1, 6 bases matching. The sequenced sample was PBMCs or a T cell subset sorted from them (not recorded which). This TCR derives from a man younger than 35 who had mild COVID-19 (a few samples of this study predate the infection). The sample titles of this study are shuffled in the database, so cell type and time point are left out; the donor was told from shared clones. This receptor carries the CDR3 CASSLGGGLDSPLHF. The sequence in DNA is TGCGCCAGCAGCTTGGGCGGGGGGCTGGATTCACCCCTCCACTTT.